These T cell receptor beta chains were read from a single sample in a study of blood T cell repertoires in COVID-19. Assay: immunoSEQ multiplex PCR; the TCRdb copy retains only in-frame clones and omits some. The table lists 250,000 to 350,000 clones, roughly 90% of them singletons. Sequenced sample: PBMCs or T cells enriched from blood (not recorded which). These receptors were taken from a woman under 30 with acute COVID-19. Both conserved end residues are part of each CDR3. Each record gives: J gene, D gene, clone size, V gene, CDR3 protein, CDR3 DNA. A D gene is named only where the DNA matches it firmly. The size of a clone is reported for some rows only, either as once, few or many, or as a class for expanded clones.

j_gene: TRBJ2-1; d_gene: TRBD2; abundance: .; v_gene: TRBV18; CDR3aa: CASSLAGGTYNEQFF; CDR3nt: TGTGCCAGCTCCCTAGCGGGAGGGACCTACAATGAGCAGTTCTTC
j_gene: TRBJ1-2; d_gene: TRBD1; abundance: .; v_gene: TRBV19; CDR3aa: CASSWTGSRGGYTF; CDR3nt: TGTGCCAGTAGTTGGACAGGATCAAGGGGTGGCTACACCTTC
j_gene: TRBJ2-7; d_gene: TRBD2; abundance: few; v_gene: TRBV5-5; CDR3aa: CASSLRTSGSDSYEQYF; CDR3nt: TGTGCCAGCAGCTTGCGGACTAGCGGGAGTGACTCCTACGAGCAGTACTTC
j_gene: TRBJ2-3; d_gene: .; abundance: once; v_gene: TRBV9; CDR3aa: CASSVVRADTQYF; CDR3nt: TGTGCCAGCAGCGTAGTGAGAGCTGATACGCAGTATTTT
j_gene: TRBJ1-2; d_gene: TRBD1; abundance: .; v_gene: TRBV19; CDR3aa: CASSPPGTGLNYGYTF; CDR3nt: TGTGCCAGTAGTCCCCCCGGGACAGGGTTAAACTATGGCTACACCTTC
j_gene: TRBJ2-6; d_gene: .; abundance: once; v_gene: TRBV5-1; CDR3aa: CASSLAMGDLTF; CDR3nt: TGCGCCAGCAGCTTGGCCATGGGAGACCTGACTTTC
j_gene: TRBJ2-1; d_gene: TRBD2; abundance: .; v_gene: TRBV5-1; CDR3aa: CASSLQGEGSGSGHEQFF; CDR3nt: TGCGCCAGCAGCTTGCAGGGTGAAGGTAGCGGGAGTGGCCATGAGCAGTTCTTC
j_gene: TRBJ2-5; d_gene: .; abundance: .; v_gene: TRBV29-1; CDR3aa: CSVKGGADETQYF; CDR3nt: TGCAGCGTCAAAGGTGGGGCGGATGAGACCCAGTACTTC
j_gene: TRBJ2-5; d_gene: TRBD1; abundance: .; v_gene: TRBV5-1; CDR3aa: CASSLATGEETQYF; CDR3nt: TGCGCCAGCAGCTTGGCTACAGGGGAGGAGACCCAGTACTTC
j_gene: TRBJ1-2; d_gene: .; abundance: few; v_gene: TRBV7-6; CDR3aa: CASSLDNTNYGYTF; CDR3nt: TGTGCCAGCAGCTTGGACAACACTAACTATGGCTACACCTTC
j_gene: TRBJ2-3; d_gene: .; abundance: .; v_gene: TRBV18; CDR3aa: CASSARQSTDTQYF; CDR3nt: TGTGCCAGCTCAGCAAGACAGAGCACAGATACGCAGTATTTT
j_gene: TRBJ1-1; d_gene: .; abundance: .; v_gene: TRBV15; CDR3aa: CATSTLGGGNTEAFF; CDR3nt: TGTGCCACCAGCACTCTCGGAGGTGGGAACACTGAAGCTTTCTTT
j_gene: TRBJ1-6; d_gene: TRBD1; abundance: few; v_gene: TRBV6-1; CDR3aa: CASSVPGQKRILGSPLHF; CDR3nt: TGTGCCAGCAGTGTTCCGGGACAGAAGCGAATCCTCGGTTCACCCCTCCACTTT
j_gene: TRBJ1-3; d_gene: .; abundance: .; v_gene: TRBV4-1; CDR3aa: CASSQDFGDSGNTIYF; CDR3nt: TGCGCCAGCAGCCAAGATTTCGGGGACTCTGGAAACACCATATATTTT
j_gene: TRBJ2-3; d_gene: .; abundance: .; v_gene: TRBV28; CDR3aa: CASSTGPSTDTQYF; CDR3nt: TGTGCCAGCAGTACAGGGCCAAGCACAGATACGCAGTATTTT
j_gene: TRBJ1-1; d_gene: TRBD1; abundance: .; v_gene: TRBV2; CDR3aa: CAARRGQGDTEAFF; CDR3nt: TGTGCCGCTAGAAGGGGACAGGGAGACACTGAAGCTTTCTTT
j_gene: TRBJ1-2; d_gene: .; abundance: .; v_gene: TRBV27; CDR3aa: CASRPRGGFDYGYTF; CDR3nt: TGTGCCAGCAGACCCCGGGGGGGGTTCGATTATGGCTACACCTTC
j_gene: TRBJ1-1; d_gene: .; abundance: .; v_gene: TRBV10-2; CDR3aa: CASQQGYTEAFF; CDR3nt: TGCGCCAGTCAACAGGGCTACACTGAAGCTTTCTTT
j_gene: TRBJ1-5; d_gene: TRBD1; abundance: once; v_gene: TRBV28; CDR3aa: CASNHRTGGGGGNQPQHF; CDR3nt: TGTGCCAGCAACCACAGGACAGGGGGCGGTGGAGGCAATCAGCCCCAGCATTTT
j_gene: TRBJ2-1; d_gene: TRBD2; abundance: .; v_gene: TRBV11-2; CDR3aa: CASSLGGTNEQFF; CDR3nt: TGTGCCAGCAGCTTGGGAGGGACCAATGAGCAGTTCTTC
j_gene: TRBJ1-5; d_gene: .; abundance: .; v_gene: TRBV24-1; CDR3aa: CATSPGTFSNQPQHF; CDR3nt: TGTGCCACCAGTCCAGGCACCTTTAGCAATCAGCCCCAGCATTTT
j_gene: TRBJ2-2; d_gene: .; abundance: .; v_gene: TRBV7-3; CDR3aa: CASSLTPAAGELFF; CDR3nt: TGTGCCAGCAGCTTGACTCCCGCGGCCGGGGAGCTGTTTTTT
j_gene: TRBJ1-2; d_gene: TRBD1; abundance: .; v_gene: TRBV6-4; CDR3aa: CASSDGTGHGYTF; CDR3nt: TGTGCCAGCAGTGACGGGACAGGGCACGGCTACACCTTC
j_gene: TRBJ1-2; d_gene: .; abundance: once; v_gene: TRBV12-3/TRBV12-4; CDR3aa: CASSWQGSYGYTF; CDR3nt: TGTGCCAGCAGTTGGCAGGGGAGCTATGGCTACACCTTC
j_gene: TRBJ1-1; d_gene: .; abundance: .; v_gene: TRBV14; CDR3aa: CASSQDPLPRGTEAFF; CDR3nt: TGTGCCAGCAGCCAAGATCCGCTCCCGCGGGGCACTGAAGCTTTCTTT
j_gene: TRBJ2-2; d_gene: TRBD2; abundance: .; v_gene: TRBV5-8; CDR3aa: CASSLASGVGTGELFF; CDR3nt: TGTGCCAGCAGCTTGGCTAGCGGAGTGGGGACCGGGGAGCTGTTTTTT
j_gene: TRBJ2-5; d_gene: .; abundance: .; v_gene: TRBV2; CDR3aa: CASSEVAAIGETQYF; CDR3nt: TGTGCCAGCAGTGAAGTGGCAGCGATTGGAGAGACCCAGTACTTC
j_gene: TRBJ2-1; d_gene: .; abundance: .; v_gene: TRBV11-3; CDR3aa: CASNAGYSYNEQFF; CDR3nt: TGTGCCAGCAACGCAGGTTACTCCTACAATGAGCAGTTCTTC
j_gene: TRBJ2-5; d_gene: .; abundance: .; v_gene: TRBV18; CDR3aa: CASSPRETQYF; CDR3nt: TGTGCCAGCTCACCTAGAGAGACCCAGTACTTC
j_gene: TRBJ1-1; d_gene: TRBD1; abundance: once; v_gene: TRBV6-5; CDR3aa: CASSYNPTGAGEAFF; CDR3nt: TGTGCCAGCAGTTATAACCCAACAGGGGCGGGTGAAGCTTTCTTT
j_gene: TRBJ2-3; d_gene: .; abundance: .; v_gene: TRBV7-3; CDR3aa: CASSLNGGPNGDTQYF; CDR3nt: TGTGCCAGCAGCTTAAACGGGGGACCGAATGGAGATACGCAGTATTTT
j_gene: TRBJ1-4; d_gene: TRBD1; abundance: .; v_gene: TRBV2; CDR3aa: CATGQGGPRTNEKLFF; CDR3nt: TGTGCCACCGGACAGGGGGGTCCACGAACTAATGAAAAACTGTTTTTT
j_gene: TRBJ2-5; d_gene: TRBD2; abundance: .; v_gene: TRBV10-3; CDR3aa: CAISRGTSGQETQYF; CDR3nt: TGTGCCATCAGTAGAGGTACTAGCGGCCAAGAGACCCAGTACTTC
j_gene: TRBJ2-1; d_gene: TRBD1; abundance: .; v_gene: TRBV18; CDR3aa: CASSPRLFHRGPGNEQFF; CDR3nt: TGTGCCAGCTCACCACGGTTGTTCCACAGGGGGCCAGGCAATGAGCAGTTCTTC
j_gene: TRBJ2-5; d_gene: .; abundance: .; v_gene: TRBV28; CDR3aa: CASSFKETQYF; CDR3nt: TGTGCCAGCAGTTTCAAAGAGACCCAGTACTTC
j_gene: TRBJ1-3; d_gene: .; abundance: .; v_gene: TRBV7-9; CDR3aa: CASSQLVGVVGSGNTIYF; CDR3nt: TGTGCCAGCAGCCAACTTGTCGGGGTAGTGGGCTCTGGAAACACCATATATTTT
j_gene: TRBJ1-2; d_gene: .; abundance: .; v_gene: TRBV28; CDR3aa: CASSPPTVRRDGYTF; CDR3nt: .
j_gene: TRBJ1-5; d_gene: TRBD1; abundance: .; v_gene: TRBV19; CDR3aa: CASSLPPGQGYNQPQHF; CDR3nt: TGTGCCAGTAGCCTTCCACCGGGACAGGGATACAATCAGCCCCAGCATTTT
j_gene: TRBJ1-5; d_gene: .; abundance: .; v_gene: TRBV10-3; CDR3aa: CATRTDSNQPQHF; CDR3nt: TGTGCCACCCGGACAGATAGCAATCAGCCCCAGCATTTT
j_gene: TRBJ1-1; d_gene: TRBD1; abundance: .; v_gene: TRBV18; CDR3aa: CASLQTGGWTEAFF; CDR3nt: TGTGCCAGCCTTCAAACAGGGGGGTGGACTGAAGCTTTCTTT
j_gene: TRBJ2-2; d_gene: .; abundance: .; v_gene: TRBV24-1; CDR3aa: CATSVTGRANTGELFF; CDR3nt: TGTGCCACCAGTGTGACGGGCAGGGCGAACACCGGGGAGCTGTTTTTT
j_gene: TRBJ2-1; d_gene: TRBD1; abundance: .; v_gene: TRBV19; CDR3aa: CASSQGQIHNEQFF; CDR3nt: TGTGCCAGTAGTCAGGGACAGATACACAATGAGCAGTTCTTC
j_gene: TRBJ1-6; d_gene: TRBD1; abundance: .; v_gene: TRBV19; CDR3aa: CASSPGTAYNSPLHF; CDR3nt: TGTGCCAGTTCTCCGGGGACAGCCTATAATTCACCCCTCCACTTT
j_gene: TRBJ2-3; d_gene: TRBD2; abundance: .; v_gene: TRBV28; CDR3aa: CASSVAGGADTQYF; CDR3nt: TGTGCCAGCAGTGTAGCGGGAGGAGCAGATACGCAGTATTTT
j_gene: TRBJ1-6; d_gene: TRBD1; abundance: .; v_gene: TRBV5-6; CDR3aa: CASSLSLGQGKNSPLHF; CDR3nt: TGTGCCAGCAGCTTGTCGTTAGGACAGGGGAAAAATTCACCCCTCCACTTT
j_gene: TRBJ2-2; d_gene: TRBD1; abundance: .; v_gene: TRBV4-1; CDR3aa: CASSQGLGTGAIGELFF; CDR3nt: TGCGCCAGCAGCCAAGGTCTCGGGACAGGGGCAATCGGGGAGCTGTTTTTT
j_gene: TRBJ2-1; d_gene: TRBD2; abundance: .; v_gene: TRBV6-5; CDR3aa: CASSYTSGRSYNEQFF; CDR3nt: TGTGCCAGCAGTTATACTAGCGGGAGGTCATACAATGAGCAGTTCTTC
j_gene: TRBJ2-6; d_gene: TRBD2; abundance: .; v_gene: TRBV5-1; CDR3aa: CASSLSGLASGANVLTF; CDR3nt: TGCGCCAGCAGCTTGTCGGGACTAGCTTCTGGGGCCAACGTCCTGACTTTC
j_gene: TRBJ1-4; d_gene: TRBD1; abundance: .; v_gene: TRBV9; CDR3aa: CASSVGQGATNEKLFF; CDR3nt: TGTGCCAGCAGCGTAGGACAGGGGGCAACTAATGAAAAACTGTTTTTT
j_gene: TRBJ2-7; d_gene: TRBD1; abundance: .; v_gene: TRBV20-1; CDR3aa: CSASRGYEQYF; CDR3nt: TGCAGTGCTAGCAGGGGGTACGAGCAGTACTTC
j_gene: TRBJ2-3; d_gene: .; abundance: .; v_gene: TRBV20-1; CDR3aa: CSVEPGDTQYF; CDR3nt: TGCAGTGTCGAACCAGGGGATACGCAGTATTTT
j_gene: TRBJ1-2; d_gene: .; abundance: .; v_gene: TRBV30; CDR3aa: CAWTVSGWGTAGGYTF; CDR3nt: TGTGCCTGGACCGTATCTGGGTGGGGGACCGCGGGGGGCTACACCTTC
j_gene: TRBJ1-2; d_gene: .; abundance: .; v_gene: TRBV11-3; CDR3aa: CASSNGGDYGYTF; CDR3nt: TGTGCCAGCAGCAATGGGGGGGATTATGGCTACACCTTC
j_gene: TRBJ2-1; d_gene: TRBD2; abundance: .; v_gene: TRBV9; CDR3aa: CASSVERLAGGPGNEQFF; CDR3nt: TGTGCCAGCAGCGTAGAGCGTCTAGCGGGAGGGCCGGGGAATGAGCAGTTCTTC
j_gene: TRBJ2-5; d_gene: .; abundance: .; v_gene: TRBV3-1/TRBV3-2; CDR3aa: CASSQTRQVQETQYF; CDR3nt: TGTGCCAGCAGCCAGACCCGACAGGTCCAAGAGACCCAGTACTTC
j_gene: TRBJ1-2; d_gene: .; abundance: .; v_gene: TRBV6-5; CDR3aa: CASSSTSVYGYTF; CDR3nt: TGTGCCAGTAGCAGCACCTCGGTTTATGGCTACACCTTC
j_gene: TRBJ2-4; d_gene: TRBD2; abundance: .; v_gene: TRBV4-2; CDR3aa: CASSPRASGGIQYF; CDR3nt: TGTGCCAGCAGCCCCAGGGCTAGCGGGGGAATTCAGTACTTC
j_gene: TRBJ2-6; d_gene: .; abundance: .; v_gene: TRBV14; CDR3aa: CASSQEGAGDEDGANVLTF; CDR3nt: TGTGCCAGCAGCCAAGAGGGGGCAGGGGACGAAGATGGGGCCAACGTCCTGACTTTC
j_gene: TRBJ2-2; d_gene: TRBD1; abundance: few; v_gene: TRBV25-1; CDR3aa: CASLDRGSGELFF; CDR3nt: TGTGCCAGCCTGGACAGGGGATCCGGGGAGCTGTTTTTT
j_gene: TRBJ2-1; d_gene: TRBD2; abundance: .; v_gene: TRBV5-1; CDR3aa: CASSSGGRAYNEQFF; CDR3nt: TGCGCCAGCAGTTCCGGCGGGAGGGCCTACAATGAGCAGTTCTTC